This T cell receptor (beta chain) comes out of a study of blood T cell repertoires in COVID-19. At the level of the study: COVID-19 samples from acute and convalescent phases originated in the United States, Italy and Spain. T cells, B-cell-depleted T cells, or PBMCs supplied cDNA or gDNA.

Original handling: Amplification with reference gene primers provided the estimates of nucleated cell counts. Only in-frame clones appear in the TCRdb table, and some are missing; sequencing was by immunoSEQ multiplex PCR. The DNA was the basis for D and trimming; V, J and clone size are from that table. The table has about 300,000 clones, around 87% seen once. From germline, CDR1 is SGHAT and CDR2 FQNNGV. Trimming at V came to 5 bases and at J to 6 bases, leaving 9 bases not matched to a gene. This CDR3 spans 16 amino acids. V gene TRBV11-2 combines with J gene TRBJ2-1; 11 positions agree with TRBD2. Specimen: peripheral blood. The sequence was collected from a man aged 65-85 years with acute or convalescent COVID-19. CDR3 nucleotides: TGTGCCAGCAGCCGTACCCTAGCGGGGGGACTCAATGAGCAGTTCTTC. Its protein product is CASSRTLAGGLNEQFF.